Below are 29 T cell receptor beta chains sequenced from a single sample in a study of blood T cell repertoires in COVID-19 (dated by TCRdb to 2018 to 2020). The library relied on the immunoSEQ multiplex PCR assay. TCRdb took this table from immuneACCESS and kept in-frame rearrangements with V and J called. Such tables lack part of the clones; where checked against another copy, unresolved V genes explain under half of the gap, and the rest is unexplained. Across this sample there are 310,000 or so clones, with approximately 91% seen only once. Together, the top ten hold roughly a tenth of the sample. Input material: PBMCs or T cells enriched from blood (not recorded which). The receptors originated from a woman aged 35 to 49 who had recovered from COVID-19.

CDR3 in amino acids: CASSIRLAGMRNEQFF. CDR3 nucleotides: TGTGCCAGCAGCATCAGACTAGCGGGAATGAGGAATGAGCAGTTCTTC. The chain couples TRBV11-3 to TRBJ2-1, with 11 bases lining up with TRBD2. Germline CDR1 SGHNT, CDR2 YENEEA. This CDR3 is 16 amino acids long. The trim removed 5 bases at V and 7 bases at J, leaving 10 bases unmatched.

This chain links TRBV24-1 with TRBJ2-5; a possible D gene is TRBD2 (6 bases). The CDR3 has 16 residues. Trimming shortened V by 4 bases and J by 0 bases, and 14 bases separated the two germline ends. Germline CDR1 and CDR2: KGHDR and SFDVKD. The CDR3 nucleotides read TGTGCCACCAGTGACCCACGGGGGTGGGACCAAGAGACCCAGTACTTC. As protein: CATSDPRGWDQETQYF.

The J gene is TRBJ2-1, the V gene TRBV5-1, with TRBD2 as a possible D gene (6 bases). The V gene's germline CDR1 is SGHRS and CDR2 YFSETQ. This CDR3 contains 15 residues. V lost 4 bases and J lost 0, with 11 bases in between. The CDR3 nucleotides are TGCGCCAGCAGCCTTAGCGGCCTCTCCTACAATGAGCAGTTCTTC. This codes for CASSLSGLSYNEQFF.

The gene calls are TRBV6-1 and TRBJ2-1; 8 bases match TRBD2. Trimming cost V 3 bases and J 0 bases; bases outside gene matches: 13. Germline loops: CDR1 MNHNS, CDR2 SASEGT. The CDR3 extends over 19 amino acids. The CDR3 spells CASSDGLAGPTDSYNEQFF. In DNA, the CDR3 is TGTGCCAGCAGTGACGGCCTAGCGGGCCCCACTGACTCCTACAATGAGCAGTTCTTC.

In DNA form, the CDR3 reads TGTGCCAGCAGCTTAGATGGGACTAGCGGGAAGACCCAGTACTTC. This gives the protein CASSLDGTSGKTQYF. The chain uses TRBV11-3 and TRBJ2-5, with 13 bases that match TRBD2. Germline CDR1 is SGHNT and CDR2 is YENEEA. V shed 0 bases, J shed 6 bases, and the junction held 1 base outside the gene matches. The CDR3 runs 15 residues.

The chain carries TRBV3-1 (or the pseudogene TRBV3-2) and TRBJ2-5; the match to TRBD2 covers 15 bases. CDR1 is LGHDT and CDR2 is YNNKEL in the germline V gene (reference sequence). V was pared by 2 bases and J by 7 bases, with 2 bases of the junction left unmatched. The CDR3 contains 15 residues. CDR3 in DNA: TGTGCCAGCAGCCAAATGGGACTAGCGGGAGGGACCCAGTACTTC. Its translation: CASSQMGLAGGTQYF.

J is TRBJ2-5 and V is TRBV27, with 7 bases that match TRBD2. The J segment lost 7 bases and the V segment lost 3 bases, leaving 8 bases of the junction unmatched. CDR1 is MNHEY and CDR2 is SMNVEV in the germline V gene (reference sequence). CDR3 size: 14 residues. Here the CDR3 reads CASSLERPGGTQYF. Here the CDR3 DNA reads TGTGCCAGCAGTTTGGAGCGACCGGGGGGGACCCAGTACTTC.

This sequence joins TRBV2 and TRBJ2-5, with 10 bases aligning to TRBD1. CDR1 is SNHLY, CDR2 FYNNEI, per germline. J was trimmed by 3 bases and V by 7 bases; bases with no gene match: 17. The CDR3 has 18 residues. For the CDR3, the DNA is TGTGCCAGCACGGGGCCGACGGGACAGGGGACTTTCGAAGAGACCCAGTACTTC. Translated: CASTGPTGQGTFEETQYF.

As regards this clone: Germline and junction disagree at one end, which may indicate a read error. The J gene is TRBJ2-3, the V gene TRBV6-2 or TRBV6-3; unclear D gene. Germline CDR1 reads MNHEY; CDR2 reads SVGEGT. The CDR3 runs 15 residues. CDR3 DNA sequence: TGTGCCAGCAGTGACTCTAGTCACCGGGTAGATACGCAGTATTTT. Its translation: CASSDSSHRVDTQYF.

The chain employs TRBV4-2 and TRBJ1-6; D possibly corresponds to TRBD1 (5 bases). This CDR3 comprises 16 residues. The germline V gene has CDR1 LGHNA and CDR2 YNFKEQ. V lost 1 base, J lost 8 bases, and 15 bases lay in between. The CDR3 region has the DNA TGTGCCAGCAGCCAAGGCCTAAGGGGACTCGATTCACCCCTCCACTTT. Protein sequence: CASSQGLRGLDSPLHF.

The V gene is TRBV4-1, the J gene TRBJ2-2; TRBD1 matches 9 bases. The trim removed 1 base at V and 5 bases at J, leaving 5 bases unmatched. Germline-derived CDR1 and CDR2 are MGHRA and YSYEKL. This CDR3 is built from 16 residues. The CDR3 DNA reads as TGCGCCAGCAGCCAAGCTGGGACAGGGAGGACCGGGGAGCTGTTTTTT. Its translation is CASSQAGTGRTGELFF.

The chain combines TRBV9 with TRBJ1-2; 8 bases match TRBD1. Unmatched junction bases numbered 6, after V lost 0 bases and J lost 8 bases. Per germline, CDR1 SGDLS and CDR2 YYNGEE. The CDR3 length is 14 residues. CDR3 residues: CASSVGQGAGGYTF. The CDR3 DNA reads TGTGCCAGCAGCGTAGGGCAGGGGGCAGGAGGCTACACCTTC.

The chain links TRBV4-3 to TRBJ2-1; a weak D match, TRBD2 (5 bases). The CDR3 loop spans 14 amino acids. CDR1 and CDR2 (germline): LGHNA, YSLEER. Trimming stripped 3 bases from V and 0 bases from J, with 6 bases between. The CDR3 bases are TGCGCCAGCAGCCAGGGGAGCTCCTACAATGAGCAGTTCTTC. This gives the protein CASSQGSSYNEQFF.

The chain couples TRBV19 to TRBJ2-6; perhaps TRBD2 as D (5 bases). V lost 5 bases and J 1 base, leaving 12 bases between the germline ends. CDR3 size: 16 residues. Per germline, CDR1 LNHDA and CDR2 SQIVND (reference sequence). The CDR3 loop is CASSLRTFSGANVLTF. DNA for the CDR3: TGTGCCAGTAGTCTCCGGACTTTTTCTGGGGCCAACGTCCTGACTTTC.

The chain combines TRBV15 with TRBJ1-2, with D possibly TRBD1 on 5 matching bases. The CDR3 is made up of 15 amino acids. Germline CDR1 and CDR2: LNHNV and YYDKDF (reference sequence). V shed 5 bases and J shed 3 bases, with 16 bases lying between them. The DNA for the CDR3 is TGTGCCACCAGCCCCACCCGGACGGGGGACTATGGCTACACCTTC. Protein product: CATSPTRTGDYGYTF.

The genes are TRBV7-9 and TRBJ2-7; maybe TRBD1 (6 bases). V gave up 3 bases and J gave up 2 bases, with 14 bases separating them. Germline values: CDR1 SEHNR, CDR2 FQNEAQ (reference sequence). This CDR3 has 15 residues. The CDR3 DNA reads as TGTGCCAGCAGCTTGACGGGAACAGGGACCTACGAGCAGTACTTC. Its protein product is CASSLTGTGTYEQYF.

J is TRBJ2-2 and V is TRBV7-2; 12 bases fit TRBD1. J lost 6 bases, V lost 5 bases, and 4 bases had no gene match. The CDR3 is 15 residues long. Germline V lookup: CDR1 SGHTA, CDR2 FQGNSA. The CDR3 DNA is TGTGCCAGCAGCGGCCGGGACAGGGGGCCCGGGGAGCTGTTTTTT. As protein: CASSGRDRGPGELFF.

The chain is built from TRBV5-6 and TRBJ2-7, with 10 bases identical to TRBD1. The germline V gene has CDR1 SGHDT and CDR2 YYEEEE. The CDR3 extends over 15 amino acids. Trimming took 4 bases from V and 0 from J; bases not matched to a gene: 4. CDR3: CASSPGQGGSYEQYF. The CDR3 DNA reads TGTGCCAGCAGCCCCGGACAGGGGGGCTCCTACGAGCAGTACTTC. The whole variable domain, remainder taken from reference TRBV5-6 and TRBJ2-7, is DAGVTQSPTHLIKTRGQQVTLRCSPKSGHDTVSWYQQALGQGPQFIFQYYEEEERQRGNFPDRFSGHQFPNYSSELNVNALLLGDSALYLCASSPGQGGSYEQYFGPGTRLTVT.

The rearrangement links TRBV7-2 to TRBJ2-7, with TRBD2 identical over 8 bases. This CDR3 comprises 14 residues. Germline CDR1 reads SGHTA; CDR2 reads FQGNSA. Losses at the gene ends were 4 bases for V and 2 bases for J; bases not matched to a gene: 4. The CDR3 loop is CASSSRLATYEQYF. The CDR3 DNA is TGTGCCAGCAGCTCTCGACTAGCGACCTACGAGCAGTACTTC.

V is TRBV10-2 and J is TRBJ1-1; TRBD1 matches 8 bases. V dropped 3 bases and J dropped 5; count of bases not matched to a gene: 20. CDR1 is WSHSY and CDR2 is SAAADI in the germline V gene. This CDR3 contains 19 residues. DNA for the CDR3: TGCGCCAGCAGTGATACTCCTTCTCTGCAGGGGGCGCAGATAACTGAAGCTTTCTTT. This gives the protein CASSDTPSLQGAQITEAFF.

This clone appeared a single time. V gene TRBV4-1 combines with J gene TRBJ1-1; 7 bases fit TRBD1. With 4 bases clipped from V and 4 bases from J, the junction kept 12 bases outside the gene matches. CDR1 is MGHRA and CDR2 is YSYEKL in the germline V gene. The length of the CDR3 is 16 residues. The CDR3 bases are TGCGCCAGCAGCCCTAGGACAGGAGCCATGGGCACTGAAGCTTTCTTT. It is translated as CASSPRTGAMGTEAFF.

This sequence joins TRBV7-2 and TRBJ2-3, with TRBD2 matching 11 bases. Germline CDR1 SGHTA, CDR2 FQGNSA. The CDR3 has 17 amino acids. V trimming: 1 base; J trimming: 0 bases; junction bases outside the gene matches: 3. CDR3 sequence (DNA): TGTGCCAGCAGCTTAGGACTAGCGGGACCTAGCACAGATACGCAGTATTTT. Its translation is CASSLGLAGPSTDTQYF.

The CDR3 DNA reads TGTGCCAGCAGCGTAGGCGGGACCAACTATGGCTACACCTTC. It codes for CASSVGGTNYGYTF. This chain connects TRBV9 to TRBJ1-2; D is possibly TRBD1 (5 bases). CDR1 is SGDLS and CDR2 is YYNGEE in the germline V gene. The CDR3 is 14 residues long. Trimming removed 0 bases at V and 2 bases at J, with 8 bases between. The full variable domain, in which reference TRBV9 and TRBJ1-2 provide the parts outside the CDR3, is DSGVTQTPKHLITATGQRVTLRCSPRSGDLSVYWYQQSLDQGLQFLIQYYNGEERAKGNILERFSAQQFPDLHSELNLSSLELGDSALYFCASSVGGTNYGYTFGSGTRLTVV.

The rearrangement uses TRBV21-1 and TRBJ1-4; the D call TRBD1 from the table was never checked on the DNA. TRBV21-1 is a recognized pseudogene. The CDR3 has 15 residues. The CDR3 DNA sequence: TGTGCCAGCAGCAAAGTTGGCAGGGCAGGTGAAAAACTGTTTTTT. Protein sequence: CASSKVGRAGEKLFF.

Turning to this clone: The same CDR3 arises from other DNA sequences in this sample as well. The CDR3: CASSIASSYNEQFF. The CDR3 region has the DNA TGTGCCAGTAGTATAGCCAGCTCCTACAATGAGCAGTTCTTC. The V gene is TRBV19, the J gene TRBJ2-1; D not resolved. Trimming pared 1 base from V and 0 bases from J, leaving 4 bases between. The CDR3 extends over 14 amino acids. Germline CDR1 LNHDA, CDR2 SQIVND (reference sequence).

The gene calls are TRBV30 and TRBJ1-1; 7 positions match TRBD1. CDR1 is GTSNPN, CDR2 SVGIG, per germline (reference sequence). Unmatched junction bases numbered 12, after V lost 3 bases and J lost 8 bases. This CDR3 has 14 residues. The CDR3 coding sequence is TGTGCCTGGAGGCCAGTTTACGGGACAGTCGAAGCTTTCTTT. It is translated as CAWRPVYGTVEAFF.

This rearrangement joins TRBV6-5 to TRBJ2-7, with a weak D call TRBD1 (6 bases). The CDR3 loop spans 13 amino acids. V shed 4 bases and J shed 3 bases, with 10 bases lying between them. The germline V gene has CDR1 MNHEY and CDR2 SVGAGI. The CDR3 DNA reads TGTGCCAGCAGTTCAGGACAGTTCTACGAGCAGTACTTC. It yields the protein CASSSGQFYEQYF.

J is TRBJ2-5 and V is TRBV7-6; TRBD1 matches at 7 bases. The germline gives CDR1 SGHVS, CDR2 FNYEAQ. J gave up 5 bases and V 5 bases, and 8 bases lay outside the gene matches. The CDR3 has 14 residues. DNA of the CDR3: TGTGCCAGCAGCCTACAAAACAGGGGTGAGACCCAGTACTTC. Its translation: CASSLQNRGETQYF. The full variable domain, its missing parts supplied by reference TRBV7-6 and TRBJ2-5, is GAGVSQSPRYKVTKRGQDVALRCDPISGHVSLYWYRQALGQGPEFLTYFNYEAQQDKSGLPNDRFSAERPEGSISTLTIQRTEQRDSAMYRCASSLQNRGETQYFGPGTRLLVL.

The gene calls are TRBV11-2 and TRBJ2-3; TRBD1 agrees at 9 bases. The CDR3 has 15 amino acids. Germline-derived CDR1 and CDR2 are SGHAT and FQNNGV. The V and J ends lost 6 bases and 3 bases, in that order; junction bases with no gene match: 7. DNA of the CDR3: TGTGCCAGCAGTCCGGGACAGGGAAGAACAGATACGCAGTATTTT. Protein product: CASSPGQGRTDTQYF.